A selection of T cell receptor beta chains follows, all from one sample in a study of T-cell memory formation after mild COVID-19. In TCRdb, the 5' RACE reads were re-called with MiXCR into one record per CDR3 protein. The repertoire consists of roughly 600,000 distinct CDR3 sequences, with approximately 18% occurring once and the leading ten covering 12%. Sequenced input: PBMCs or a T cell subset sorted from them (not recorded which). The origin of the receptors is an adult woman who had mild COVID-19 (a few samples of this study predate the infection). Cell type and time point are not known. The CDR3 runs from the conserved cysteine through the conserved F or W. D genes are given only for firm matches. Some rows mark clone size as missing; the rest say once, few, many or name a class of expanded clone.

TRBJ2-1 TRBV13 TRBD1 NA TGTGCCAGCAGCTCCTCCAGGGGGCACCTTAATGAGCAGTTCTTC CASSSSRGHLNEQFF
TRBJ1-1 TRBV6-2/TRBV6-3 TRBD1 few TGTGCCAGCTTCAGCCCCCGACAGGGGAGTAGCGGAGCTTTCTTT CASFSPRQGSSGAFF
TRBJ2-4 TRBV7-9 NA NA TGTGCCAGCAGCCCGAGAGGGCCTGAGGGGGACATTCAGTACTTC CASSPRGPEGDIQYF
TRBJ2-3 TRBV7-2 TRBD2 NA TGTGCCAGCAGCTTGGGACTAGCGGCCGGCCATACGCAGTATTTT CASSLGLAAGHTQYF
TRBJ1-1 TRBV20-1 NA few TGCAGTGCTCGGACCCGGACGAACACTGAAGCTTTCTTT CSARTRTNTEAFF
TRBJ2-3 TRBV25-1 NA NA TGTGCCACCCCCCTCACAGATACGCAGTATTTT CATPLTDTQYF
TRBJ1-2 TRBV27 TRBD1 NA TGTGCCAGCAGACTTAACAGGGGATTTGGCTACACCTTC CASRLNRGFGYTF
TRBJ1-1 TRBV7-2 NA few TGTGCCAGCAGCTCGACAGGAGGCGGGGTCACTGAAGCTTTCTTT CASSSTGGGVTEAFF
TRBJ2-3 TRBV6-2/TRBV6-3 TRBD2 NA TGTGCCAGCAGTTACTCGGTGGCAGGTAGCGGGGGACCAGATACGCAGTATTTT CASSYSVAGSGGPDTQYF
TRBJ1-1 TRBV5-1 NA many TGCGCCAGCAGCTTGAGCCGCTACAGCTACAACAACACTGAAGCTTTCTTT CASSLSRYSYNNTEAFF
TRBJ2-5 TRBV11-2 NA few TGTGCCAGCAGCTTAGTAACCACTAGTTCGGGAGAGACCCAGTACTTC CASSLVTTSSGETQYF
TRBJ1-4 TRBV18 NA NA TGTGCCAGCTCACCATCCAGGAGCTCCGCAACTAATGAAAAACTGTTTTTT CASSPSRSSATNEKLFF
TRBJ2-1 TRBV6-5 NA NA TGTGCCAGCAGTTACTCGATCCCCAGCAGGGGAGGTTCATACAATGAGCAGTTCTTC CASSYSIPSRGGSYNEQFF
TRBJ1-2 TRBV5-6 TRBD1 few TGTGCCAGCAGCTTAGAAAGTGGGTGGACAGGGGGCATCTATGGCTACACCTTC CASSLESGWTGGIYGYTF
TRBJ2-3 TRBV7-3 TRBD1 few TGTGCCAGCAGCTCCCGGACAGGGGCGGGTACGCAGTATTTT CASSSRTGAGTQYF
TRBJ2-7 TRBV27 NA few TGTGCCAGCAGCTCTTCGGCGGGATACGAGCAGTACTTC CASSSSAGYEQYF
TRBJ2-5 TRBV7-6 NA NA TGTGCCAGCAGCTTAGACTGGGGGGACCAAGAGACCCAGTACTTC CASSLDWGDQETQYF
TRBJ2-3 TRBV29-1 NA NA TGCAGCGTTGAAGGCGCGACGCACTCTCCCGATACGCAGTATTTT CSVEGATHSPDTQYF
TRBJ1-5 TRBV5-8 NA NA TGTGCCAGCAGCCCGGACGGTAACAATCAGCCCCAGCATTTT CASSPDGNNQPQHF
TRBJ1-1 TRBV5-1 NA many TGCGCCAGCAGCGGAGGGAGACAGTCAGGTGGAGCTTTCTTT CASSGGRQSGGAFF
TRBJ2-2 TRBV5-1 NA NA TGCGCCAGCAGCTTAAGAGCGGGCCCGAACACCGGGGAGCTGTTTTTT CASSLRAGPNTGELFF
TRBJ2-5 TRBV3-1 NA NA TGTGCCAGCAGCCAAGGGGGGAACCAAGAGACCCAGTACTTC CASSQGGNQETQYF
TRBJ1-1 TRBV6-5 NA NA TGTGCCAGCAAGCAGGGTAGGGAAGCTTTCTTT CASKQGREAFF
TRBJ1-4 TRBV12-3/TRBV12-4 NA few TGTGCCAGCAGTTCTCAGCTGGGGGAAAAACTGTTTTTT CASSSQLGEKLFF